Shown below are 27 T cell receptor beta chains from a single sample sequenced in a study of blood T cells in healthy people across ages. It was with a sample-barcoded 5' primer and a J-beta primer mix that a second PCR of roughly 7 to 12 cycles was run. MiXCR, applied by TCRdb to the 5' RACE reads, yields one record per CDR3 protein. The sample has over 1,500,000 distinct CDR3 sequences; about two fifths are singletons. The specimen was blood. These receptors all come from a human donor in good health.

About this clonotype itself: This may be a read error: a much more frequent sequence differs by one nucleotide. In nucleotides, the CDR3 is TGTGCCACCAGTGATTCGGAGACCCAGTACTTC. It yields the protein CATSDSETQYF. This sequence joins TRBV24-1 and TRBJ2-5; no firm D call. This CDR3 comprises 11 residues. Per germline, CDR1 KGHDR and CDR2 SFDVKD. Trimming cost V 2 bases and J 5 bases, with 2 bases left between them.

This clonotype appeared a few times. The genes are TRBV7-2 and TRBJ2-7; D may be TRBD2 (5 bases). V dropped 0 bases and J dropped 0 bases, with 9 bases sitting between them. CDR3 length equals 15 residues. Germline-derived CDR1 and CDR2 are SGHTA and FQGNSA. CDR3 in DNA: TGTGCCAGCAGCTTAGCGAGCGGCAACTCCTACGAGCAGTACTTC. It yields the protein CASSLASGNSYEQYF.

Only a few counts were recorded for this clonotype. The chain links TRBV20-1 to TRBJ2-5; 8 bases map to TRBD2. The junction had 19 bases not matched to a gene; V was cut back by 5 bases and J by 5 bases. Germline CDR1 DFQATT, CDR2 SNEGSKA (reference sequence). The CDR3 covers 17 residues. Here the CDR3 reads CSAGPSGRGDSRETQYF. In nucleotides, the CDR3 is TGCAGTGCTGGGCCTAGTGGGCGGGGGGACTCGCGGGAGACCCAGTACTTC.

Remarks on this clonotype: One end of the junction is discordant with germline, which a read error may explain. The V and J genes are TRBV4-3 and TRBJ2-1; TRBD2 agrees at 7 bases. This CDR3 region has 17 residues. Germline assignment: CDR1 LGHNA and CDR2 YSLEER. The CDR3 is CAGSLWLRLADGNEQFF. The CDR3 DNA sequence: TGCGCCGGCAGCCTATGGCTCCGGCTAGCGGATGGCAATGAGCAGTTCTTC.

This clonotype was seen more than once but under ten times. The chain has TRBV6-2 or TRBV6-3 and TRBJ2-1; no clear D. The CDR3 has 12 residues. Trimming took 8 bases from V and 6 from J, leaving 11 bases between them. Germline CDR1 reads MNHEY; CDR2 reads SVGEGT. The CDR3 sequence is CASSYRRNEQFF. In nucleotides, the CDR3 is TGTGCCAGCTCTTACCGCCGCAATGAGCAGTTCTTC.

The chain recombines TRBV7-3 with TRBJ2-3; either TRBD1 or TRBD2 may fit D (5 bases each). CDR1 and CDR2 (germline): SGHTA, FQGTGA. The CDR3 has 14 amino acids. V was cut by 8 bases and J by 2 bases, with 14 bases left in between. DNA for the CDR3: TGTGCCAGCGCCCGGGACGGGAACACAGATACGCAGTATTTT. Residues: CASARDGNTDTQYF.

The chain has TRBV4-1 and TRBJ1-2; 10 bases agree with TRBD1. CDR1 is MGHRA, CDR2 YSYEKL, per germline. Trimming took 4 bases from V and 4 from J; bases not matched to a gene: 15. The CDR3 is 18 residues long. The CDR3 protein is CASSPSSGTGDWGYGYTF. CDR3 in DNA: TGCGCCAGCAGCCCGTCCTCCGGGACAGGGGATTGGGGCTATGGCTACACCTTC.

This clonotype was found a few times. The chain couples TRBV19 to TRBJ1-5; D is uncertain. Looked up from germline, CDR1 is LNHDA and CDR2 is SQIVND (reference sequence). There are 14 residues in the CDR3. V was trimmed by 7 bases and J by 2 bases, leaving 12 bases between them. The CDR3 region has the DNA TGTGCCAGTAATTGGGCGGCAGGCAATCAGCCCCAGCATTTT. It codes for CASNWAAGNQPQHF.

J is TRBJ1-2 and V is TRBV12-3 or TRBV12-4, with D uncertain. The CDR3 runs 13 residues. V dropped 5 bases and J dropped 5 bases, with 12 bases sitting between them. CDR3 nucleotide sequence: TGTGCCAGCAGTCCGGAAACGCGATATGGCTACACCTTC. Its protein product is CASSPETRYGYTF.

This clonotype was observed a single time. A clone one base away is much larger, so this may be a read error. This chain joins TRBV29-1 and TRBJ2-1; tentatively, D is TRBD1 or TRBD2 (5 bases each). Gene TRBJ2-7 matches the end of the DNA better, so the J call may be wrong. The CDR3 is 14 residues long. The germline V gene encodes CDR1 SQVTM and CDR2 ANQGSEA. Here the CDR3 DNA reads TGCAGCGCCGAGGGTGGGGGACCCTACAATGAGCAGTACTTC. Protein product: CSAEGGGPYNEQYF.

As for this clonotype: Relative to the germline gene, one junction end is altered; a read error may explain this. This chain connects TRBV9 to TRBJ1-1; no definite D call. There are 14 residues in the CDR3. Germline V CDR1 and CDR2: SGDLS, YYNGEE. CDR3 protein: CASIMLRVNTEDFF. CDR3 sequence (DNA): TGTGCCAGCATCATGCTGCGGGTGAACACTGAAGATTTCTTT.

CDR3 protein: CASSFPGLAGKNEQFF. The CDR3 region has the DNA TGTGCCAGCAGCTTCCCCGGGCTAGCGGGAAAGAATGAGCAGTTCTTC. This chain links TRBV7-9 with TRBJ2-1, with 9 bases fitting TRBD2. This CDR3 region has 16 residues. Germline V lookup: CDR1 SEHNR, CDR2 FQNEAQ (reference sequence). After removal of 3 bases from V and 7 bases from J, the junction contained 10 bases not matched to a gene.

This chain connects TRBV6-5 to TRBJ1-4, with D unclear. Per germline, CDR1 MNHEY and CDR2 SVGAGI. The CDR3 consists of 12 residues. Trimming pared 9 bases from V and 10 bases from J, leaving 15 bases between. This chain's CDR3 is CASSGRVGKLFF. The CDR3 DNA sequence: TGTGCCAGTTCGGGGAGAGTTGGAAAACTGTTTTTT.

This chain joins TRBV28 and TRBJ2-7; no clear D. Trimming removed 2 bases from V and 2 bases from J, with 7 bases in between. The CDR3 is 13 residues long. Germline values: CDR1 MDHEN, CDR2 SYDVKM. CDR3 in DNA: TGTGCCAGCAGTTTACAGCCACCCTACGAGCAGTACTTC. Amino acids: CASSLQPPYEQYF.

This clonotype was counted once. In nucleotides, the CDR3 is TGCAGTGCTAGAGCTGAGAGGAAGGCAGGTGAAAAACTGTTTTTT. This sequence encodes CSARAERKAGEKLFF. This chain joins TRBV20-1 and TRBJ1-4; D is unclear. V was cut by 1 base and J by 7 bases, with 16 bases left in between. CDR1 and CDR2 from the germline V gene are DFQATT and SNEGSKA (reference sequence). This CDR3 spans 15 amino acids.

The sample holds a few counts of this clonotype. The chain links TRBV7-9 to TRBJ2-7; a weak D match, TRBD1 (6 bases). From germline, CDR1 is SEHNR and CDR2 FQNEAQ (reference sequence). V lost 4 bases to trimming and J lost 0 bases, with 13 bases between them. This CDR3 is built from 15 residues. This CDR3 is CASSSDRMSSYEQYF. CDR3 coding DNA: TGTGCCAGCAGCTCTGACAGGATGAGCTCCTACGAGCAGTACTTC.

This clonotype was seen a few times. V usage is TRBV20-1 and J usage is TRBJ2-3, with 9 positions matching TRBD1. J was trimmed by 4 bases and V by 5 bases; bases with no gene match: 7. Germline CDR1 is DFQATT and CDR2 is SNEGSKA (reference sequence). This CDR3 is 14 amino acids long. CDR3 bases: TGCAGTGCTCCCGGGACAGGGAACGCAGATACGCAGTATTTT. Protein: CSAPGTGNADTQYF.

This clonotype has just a few counts. The chain recombines TRBV24-1 with TRBJ1-2; TRBD1 might be the D (5 bases). The V end lost 7 bases, the J end lost 3 bases, and 14 bases lay between the germline ends. Germline values: CDR1 KGHDR, CDR2 SFDVKD. CDR3 size: 14 residues. The DNA for the CDR3 is TGTGCCACCAGAGGTGGAGGGACCGACTATGGCTACACCTTC. It codes for CATRGGGTDYGYTF.

This chain joins TRBV10-3 and TRBJ2-5; a possible D gene is TRBD2 (6 bases). The germline V and J ends were trimmed by 7 bases and 11 bases, with 23 bases remaining between them. Germline V CDR1 and CDR2: ENHRY, SYGVKD. This CDR3 has 14 residues. CDR3 sequence: CAITDGGSNNEQYF. For the CDR3, the DNA is TGTGCCATCACCGACGGAGGGTCGAACAATGAGCAGTACTTC.

This clonotype was picked up many times. V usage is TRBV20-1 and J usage is TRBJ1-2; no clear D. Trimming shortened V by 3 bases and J by 4 bases, and 3 bases separated the two germline ends. The CDR3 is 10 residues long. The germline CDR1 and CDR2 sequences are DFQATT and SNEGSKA (reference sequence). This CDR3 is CSARGYGYTF. As DNA, the CDR3 is TGCAGTGCTAGGGGCTATGGCTACACCTTC.

This clonotype was seen a handful of times. V is TRBV12-3 or TRBV12-4 and J is TRBJ2-3; maybe TRBD1 (5 bases). V was clipped by 5 bases and J by 5 bases, with 11 bases between them. The CDR3 runs to 13 residues. The CDR3 sequence is CASSRGLVDTQYF. CDR3 DNA: TGTGCCAGCAGTAGGGGCTTGGTAGATACGCAGTATTTT.

The chain has TRBV29-1 and TRBJ2-7; 8 bases are shared with TRBD1. The CDR3 covers 11 residues. Germline lookup yields CDR1 SQVTM and CDR2 ANQGSEA. V shed 5 bases, J shed 3 bases, and the junction held 0 bases outside the gene matches. The CDR3 DNA is TGCAGCGTTACAGGGGGCTACGAGCAGTACTTC. This sequence encodes CSVTGGYEQYF.

The CDR3 sequence: CSARDATGAAYEQYF. CDR3 coding DNA: TGCAGTGCTAGAGATGCGACGGGGGCGGCCTACGAGCAGTACTTC. This chain joins TRBV20-1 and TRBJ2-4, with D perhaps given as TRBD1 or TRBD2 (6 bases each). The DNA end is a closer match to TRBJ2-7, so the J assignment may be wrong. The CDR3 has 15 amino acids. Per the germline V gene, CDR1 is DFQATT and CDR2 is SNEGSKA (reference sequence).

The rearrangement uses TRBV20-1 and TRBJ2-4; D possibly corresponds to TRBD1 (6 bases). Trimming pared 0 bases from V and 4 bases from J, leaving 7 bases between. CDR1 and CDR2 from the germline V gene are DFQATT and SNEGSKA (reference sequence). The length of the CDR3 is 13 residues. The DNA for the CDR3 is TGCAGTGCTAGAGATCAGGGGAAAAACATTCAGTACTTC. Translated: CSARDQGKNIQYF.

As concerns this clonotype: At one of its ends the junction is not consistent with the germline gene, which may arise from a read error. The V gene is TRBV29-1, the J gene TRBJ1-2; the match to TRBD1 covers 12 bases. The CDR3 is made up of 13 amino acids. Germline-derived CDR1 and CDR2 are SQVTM and ANQGSEA. For the CDR3, the DNA is TGCAGCGAAGGGACAGGGGGCGATGGTGGCTGCACCTTC. Translated, it gives CSEGTGGDGGCTF.

The chain carries TRBV4-3 and TRBJ2-3; no definite D call. The V end was cut by 5 bases, the J end by 0 bases, with 15 bases between. Germline CDR1 and CDR2: LGHNA and YSLEER. This CDR3 region has 16 residues. CDR3 sequence reads: CASSDHHVSSTDTQYF. For the CDR3, the DNA is TGCGCCAGCAGCGACCACCATGTGTCTAGCACAGATACGCAGTATTTT.

With regard to this clonotype: The junction differs from germline at one of its ends, possibly a read error. This CDR3 is CSAIHTGASYGQYF. CDR3 nucleotide sequence: TGCAGTGCGATTCATACGGGTGCCTCCTACGGGCAGTACTTC. This chain connects TRBV20-1 to TRBJ2-7, with D unclear. The CDR3 is made up of 14 amino acids. From germline, CDR1 is DFQATT and CDR2 SNEGSKA (reference sequence).